In this sample, the clone carrying this TCR beta chain turned up a few times. The antigen remains unidentified. Primers used in a second PCR of roughly 6 to 11 cycles were a sample-barcoded 5' primer and a J-beta primer mix. TCRdb ran MiXCR on the 5' RACE reads and lists one entry per CDR3 protein. The sample includes fewer than 1,000,000 distinct CDR3 sequences, around two fifths seen only once; the top ten take approximately 20%. This record belongs to a study of blood T cells in healthy people across ages. Findings of the study overall: Donors of long life had a larger count of naive CD4+ cells and greater diversity than aged donors. TCR beta diversity per million T cells fell roughly linearly with age. In the absence of known donor CMV status, changes in expanded clonotypes were possibly confounded.

The sample providers were healthy Caucasian people from Russia, aged roughly 6 to 95. The CDR3 runs to 15 residues. Germline lookup yields CDR1 SGHRS and CDR2 YFSETQ. Deletions cut 2 bases from V and 0 bases from J, with 11 bases between. The gene calls are TRBV5-1 and TRBJ1-1; possibly TRBD1 for D (6 bases). Sequences were obtained from blood. The sequence was collected from a man aged 55 to 69 in good health. This CDR3 is CASSFAGDMNTEAFF. DNA for the CDR3: TGCGCCAGCAGCTTTGCAGGGGACATGAACACTGAAGCTTTCTTT. Together with reference TRBV5-1 and TRBJ1-1, the CDR3 gives the full variable domain: KAGVTQTPRYLIKTRGQQVTLSCSPISGHRSVSWYQQTPGQGLQFLFEYFSETQRNKGNFPGRFSGRQFSNSRSEMNVSTLELGDSALYLCASSFAGDMNTEAFFGQGTRLTVV.